The clone carrying this T cell receptor (beta chain) was detected only once. The repertoire was sequenced with immunoSEQ multiplex PCR; TCRdb's copy has only in-frame clones and lacks some. Here the sample spans fewer than 200,000 clones, roughly 94% being singletons. The data are from a study of OX40 agonist ivuxolimab in advanced cancers. Study overall: Patients took ivuxolimab, an agonistic anti-OX40 (CD134) antibody.

Germline-derived CDR1 and CDR2 are ENHRY and SYGVKD. The CDR3 consists of 14 residues. V lost 8 bases, J lost 2 bases, and 10 bases lay in between. Sequenced here: CD4+ or CD8+ T cells sorted from blood, sampled in a trial of the OX40 agonist ivuxolimab. This TCR derives from an adult with an advanced solid tumor such as melanoma, head and neck, liver or kidney cancer. The genes are TRBV10-3 and TRBJ1-6, with D possibly matching TRBD1 (5 bases). This chain's CDR3 is CAIGGAAYNSPLHF. In DNA, the CDR3 is TGTGCCATCGGAGGGGCGGCCTATAATTCACCCCTCCACTTT.